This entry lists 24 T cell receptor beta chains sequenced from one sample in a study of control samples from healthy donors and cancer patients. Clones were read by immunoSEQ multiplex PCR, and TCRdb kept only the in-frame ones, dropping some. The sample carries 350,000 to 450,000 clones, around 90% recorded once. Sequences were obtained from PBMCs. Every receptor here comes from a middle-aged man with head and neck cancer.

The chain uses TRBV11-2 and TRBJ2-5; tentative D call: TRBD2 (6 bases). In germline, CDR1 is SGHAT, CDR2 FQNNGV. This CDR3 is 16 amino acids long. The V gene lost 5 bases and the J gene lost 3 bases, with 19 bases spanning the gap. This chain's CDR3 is CASSQYLAETKETQYF. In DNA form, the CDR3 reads TGTGCCAGCAGCCAGTACTTAGCGGAGACTAAAGAGACCCAGTACTTC.

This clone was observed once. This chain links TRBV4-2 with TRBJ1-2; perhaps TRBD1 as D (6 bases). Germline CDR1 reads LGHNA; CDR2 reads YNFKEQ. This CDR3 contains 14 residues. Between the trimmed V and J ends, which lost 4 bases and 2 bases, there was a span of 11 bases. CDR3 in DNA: TGTGCCAGCAGCCCTAGGGGGGGGAACTATGGCTACACCTTC. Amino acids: CASSPRGGNYGYTF.

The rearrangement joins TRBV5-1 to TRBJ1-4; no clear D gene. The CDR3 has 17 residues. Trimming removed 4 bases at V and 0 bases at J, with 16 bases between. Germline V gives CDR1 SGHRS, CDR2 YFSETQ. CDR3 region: CASSLHQATATNEKLFF. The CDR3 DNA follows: TGCGCCAGCAGCCTACACCAGGCTACGGCAACTAATGAAAAACTGTTTTTT.

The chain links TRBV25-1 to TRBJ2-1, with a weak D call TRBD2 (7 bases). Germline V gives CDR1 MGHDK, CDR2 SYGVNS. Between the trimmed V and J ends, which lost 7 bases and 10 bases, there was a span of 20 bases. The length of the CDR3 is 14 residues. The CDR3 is CASKGTTKGGEQFF. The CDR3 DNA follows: TGTGCCAGCAAAGGGACTACTAAGGGGGGCGAGCAGTTCTTC.

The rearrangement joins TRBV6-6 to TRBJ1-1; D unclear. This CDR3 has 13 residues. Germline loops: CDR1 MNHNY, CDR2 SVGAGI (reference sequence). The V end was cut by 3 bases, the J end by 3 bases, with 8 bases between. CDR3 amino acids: CASSYKVDTEAFF. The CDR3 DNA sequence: TGTGCCAGCAGTTATAAGGTAGACACTGAAGCTTTCTTT.

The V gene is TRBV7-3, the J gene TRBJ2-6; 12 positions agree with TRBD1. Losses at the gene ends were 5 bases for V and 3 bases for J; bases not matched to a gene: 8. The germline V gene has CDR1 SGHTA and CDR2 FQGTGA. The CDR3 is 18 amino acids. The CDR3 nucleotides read TGTGCCAGCAGCCCACTGGGGACAGGGGGCATTGGGGCCAACGTCCTGACTTTC. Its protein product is CASSPLGTGGIGANVLTF.

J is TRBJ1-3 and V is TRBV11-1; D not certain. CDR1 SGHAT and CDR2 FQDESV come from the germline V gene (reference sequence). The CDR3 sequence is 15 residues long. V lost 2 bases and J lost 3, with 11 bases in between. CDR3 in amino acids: CASSLRGFGGNTIYF. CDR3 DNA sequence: TGTGCCAGCAGCTTACGGGGATTTGGTGGAAACACCATATATTTT.

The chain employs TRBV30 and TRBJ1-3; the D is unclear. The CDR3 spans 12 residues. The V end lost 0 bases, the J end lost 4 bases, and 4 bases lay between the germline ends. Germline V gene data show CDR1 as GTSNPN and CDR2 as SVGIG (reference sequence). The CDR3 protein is CAWSVTGNTIYF. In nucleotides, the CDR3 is TGTGCCTGGAGTGTAACCGGAAACACCATATATTTT. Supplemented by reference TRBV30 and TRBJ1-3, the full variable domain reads SQTIHQWPATLVQPVGSPLSLECTVEGTSNPNLYWYRQAAGRGLQLLFYSVGIGQISSEVPQNLSASRPQDRQFILSSKKLLLSDSGFYLCAWSVTGNTIYFGEGSWLTVV.

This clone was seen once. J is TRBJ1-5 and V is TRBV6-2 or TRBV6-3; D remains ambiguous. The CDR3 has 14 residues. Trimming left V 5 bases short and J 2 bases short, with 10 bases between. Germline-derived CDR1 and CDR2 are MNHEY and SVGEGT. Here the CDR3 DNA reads TGTGCCAGCAGTCCGACTTTGGGCAATCAGCCCCAGCATTTT. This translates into CASSPTLGNQPQHF.

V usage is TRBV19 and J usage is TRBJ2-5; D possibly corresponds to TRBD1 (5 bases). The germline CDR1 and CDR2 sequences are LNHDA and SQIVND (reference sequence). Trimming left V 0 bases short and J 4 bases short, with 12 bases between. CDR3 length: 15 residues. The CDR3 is CASSIDHRLRETQYF. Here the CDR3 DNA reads TGTGCCAGTAGTATAGATCACAGGCTGAGAGAGACCCAGTACTTC.

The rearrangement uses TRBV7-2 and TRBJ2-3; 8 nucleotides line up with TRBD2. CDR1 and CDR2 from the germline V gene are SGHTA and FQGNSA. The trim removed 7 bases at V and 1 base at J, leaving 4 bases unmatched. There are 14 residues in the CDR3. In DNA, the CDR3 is TGTGCCAGCAATAGGCGGGGGGGCACAGATACGCAGTATTTT. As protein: CASNRRGGTDTQYF.

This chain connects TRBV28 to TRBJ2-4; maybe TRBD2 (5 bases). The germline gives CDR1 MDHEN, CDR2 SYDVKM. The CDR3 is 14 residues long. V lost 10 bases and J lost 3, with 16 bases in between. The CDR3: CATRSAVVKNIQYF. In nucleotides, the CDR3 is TGTGCCACCCGATCAGCGGTGGTCAAAAACATTCAGTACTTC. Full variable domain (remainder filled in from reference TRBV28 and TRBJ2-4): DVKVTQSSRYLVKRTGEKVFLECVQDMDHENMFWYRQDPGLGLRLIYFSYDVKMKEKGDIPEGYSVSREKKERFSLILESASTNQTSMYLCATRSAVVKNIQYFGAGTRLSVL.

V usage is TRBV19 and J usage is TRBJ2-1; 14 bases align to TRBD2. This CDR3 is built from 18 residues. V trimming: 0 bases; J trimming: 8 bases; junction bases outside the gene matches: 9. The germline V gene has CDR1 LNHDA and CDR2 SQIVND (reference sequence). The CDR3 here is CASSIDSGLAGDGDEQFF. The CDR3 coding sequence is TGTGCCAGTAGTATAGATTCGGGACTAGCGGGAGATGGGGATGAGCAGTTCTTC.

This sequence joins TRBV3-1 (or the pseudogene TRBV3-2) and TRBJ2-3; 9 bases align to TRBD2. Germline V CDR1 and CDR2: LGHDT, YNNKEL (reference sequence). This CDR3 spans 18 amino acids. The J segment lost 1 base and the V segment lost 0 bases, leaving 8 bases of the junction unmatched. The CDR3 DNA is TGTGCCAGCAGCCAAGATGACCGGCTAGCGGGACGCACAGATACGCAGTATTTT. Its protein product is CASSQDDRLAGRTDTQYF.

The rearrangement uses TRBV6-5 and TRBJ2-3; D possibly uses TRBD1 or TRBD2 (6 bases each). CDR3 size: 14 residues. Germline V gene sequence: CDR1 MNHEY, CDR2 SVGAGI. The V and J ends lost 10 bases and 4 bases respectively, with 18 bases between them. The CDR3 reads CATKSTGGPDTQYF. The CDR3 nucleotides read TGTGCCACTAAAAGCACCGGGGGCCCAGATACGCAGTATTTT.

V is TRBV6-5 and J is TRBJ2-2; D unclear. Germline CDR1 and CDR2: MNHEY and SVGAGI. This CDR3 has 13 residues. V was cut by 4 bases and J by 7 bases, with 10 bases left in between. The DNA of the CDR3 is TGTGCCAGCAGTTCCCAGGTTATCGGGGAGCTGTTTTTT. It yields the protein CASSSQVIGELFF.

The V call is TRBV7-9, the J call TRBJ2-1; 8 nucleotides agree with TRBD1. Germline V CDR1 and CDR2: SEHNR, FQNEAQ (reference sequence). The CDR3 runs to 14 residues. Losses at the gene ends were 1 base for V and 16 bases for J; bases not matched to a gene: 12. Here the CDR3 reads CASSLDVGQGHGFF. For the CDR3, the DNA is TGTGCCAGCAGCTTAGATGTAGGACAGGGTCATGGTTTCTTC. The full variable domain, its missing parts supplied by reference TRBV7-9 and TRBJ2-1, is DTGVSQNPRHKITKRGQNVTFRCDPISEHNRLYWYRQTLGQGPEFLTYFQNEAQLEKSRLLSDRFSAERPKGSFSTLEIQRTEQGDSAMYLCASSLDVGQGHGFFGPGTRLTVL.

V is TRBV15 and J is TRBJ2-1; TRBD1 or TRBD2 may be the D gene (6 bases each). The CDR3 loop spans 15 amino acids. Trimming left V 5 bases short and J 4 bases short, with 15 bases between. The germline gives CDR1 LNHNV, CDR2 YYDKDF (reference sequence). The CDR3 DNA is TGTGCCACCAGCCCAGGGGCGGGAAGATACAATGAGCAGTTCTTC. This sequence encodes CATSPGAGRYNEQFF.

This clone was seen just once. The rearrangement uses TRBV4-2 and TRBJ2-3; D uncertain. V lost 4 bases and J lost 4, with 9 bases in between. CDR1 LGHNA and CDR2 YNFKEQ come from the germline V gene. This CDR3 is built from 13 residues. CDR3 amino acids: CASSPEPPDTQYF. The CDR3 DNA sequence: TGTGCCAGCAGCCCCGAACCGCCAGATACGCAGTATTTT.

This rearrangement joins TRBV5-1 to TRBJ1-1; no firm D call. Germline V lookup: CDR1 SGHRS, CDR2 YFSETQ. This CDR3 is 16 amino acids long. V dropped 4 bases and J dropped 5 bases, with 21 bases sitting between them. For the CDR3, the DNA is TGCGCCAGCAGCGCAAGCAGTCGGAACACGGGGACTGAAGCTTTCTTT. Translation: CASSASSRNTGTEAFF.

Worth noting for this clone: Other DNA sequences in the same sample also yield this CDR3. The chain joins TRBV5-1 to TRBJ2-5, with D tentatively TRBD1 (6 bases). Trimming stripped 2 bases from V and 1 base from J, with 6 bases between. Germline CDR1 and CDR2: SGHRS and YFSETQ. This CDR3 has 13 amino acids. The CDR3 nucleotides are TGCGCCAGCAGCTTACAGGGCCAAGAGACCCAGTACTTC. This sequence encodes CASSLQGQETQYF.

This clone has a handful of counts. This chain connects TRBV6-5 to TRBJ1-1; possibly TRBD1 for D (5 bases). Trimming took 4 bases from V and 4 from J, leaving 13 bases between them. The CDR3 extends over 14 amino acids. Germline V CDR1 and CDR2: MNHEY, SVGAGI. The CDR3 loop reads CASSLGDTSTEAFF. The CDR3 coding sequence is TGTGCCAGCAGTTTGGGGGATACCAGCACTGAAGCTTTCTTT.

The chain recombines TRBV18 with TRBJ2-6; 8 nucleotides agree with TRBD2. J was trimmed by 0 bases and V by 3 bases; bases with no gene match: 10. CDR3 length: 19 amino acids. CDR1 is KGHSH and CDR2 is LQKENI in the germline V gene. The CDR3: CASSPGLGQTASGANVLTF. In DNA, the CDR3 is TGTGCCAGCTCACCGGGACTAGGACAGACCGCCTCTGGGGCCAACGTCCTGACTTTC.

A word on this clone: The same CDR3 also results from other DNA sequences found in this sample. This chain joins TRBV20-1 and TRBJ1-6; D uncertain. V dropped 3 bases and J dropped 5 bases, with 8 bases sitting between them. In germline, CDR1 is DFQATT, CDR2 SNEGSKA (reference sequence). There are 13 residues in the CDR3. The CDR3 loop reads CSASGSDNSPLHF. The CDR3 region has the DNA TGCAGTGCTAGTGGGTCGGATAATTCACCCCTCCACTTT.